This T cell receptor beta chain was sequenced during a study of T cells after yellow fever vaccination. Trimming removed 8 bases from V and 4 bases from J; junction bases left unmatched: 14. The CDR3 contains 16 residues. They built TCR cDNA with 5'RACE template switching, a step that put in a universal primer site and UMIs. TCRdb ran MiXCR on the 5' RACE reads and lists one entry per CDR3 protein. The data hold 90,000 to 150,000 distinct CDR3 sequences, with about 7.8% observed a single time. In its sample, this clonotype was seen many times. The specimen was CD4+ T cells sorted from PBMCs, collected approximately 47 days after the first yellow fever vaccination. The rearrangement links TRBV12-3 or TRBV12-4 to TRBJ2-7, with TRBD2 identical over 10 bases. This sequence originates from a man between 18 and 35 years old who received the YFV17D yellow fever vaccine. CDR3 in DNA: TGTGCCAGCGGGGTCAGCGGGGGGGCCGAGTTGTACGAGCAGTACTTC. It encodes CASGVSGGAELYEQYF.